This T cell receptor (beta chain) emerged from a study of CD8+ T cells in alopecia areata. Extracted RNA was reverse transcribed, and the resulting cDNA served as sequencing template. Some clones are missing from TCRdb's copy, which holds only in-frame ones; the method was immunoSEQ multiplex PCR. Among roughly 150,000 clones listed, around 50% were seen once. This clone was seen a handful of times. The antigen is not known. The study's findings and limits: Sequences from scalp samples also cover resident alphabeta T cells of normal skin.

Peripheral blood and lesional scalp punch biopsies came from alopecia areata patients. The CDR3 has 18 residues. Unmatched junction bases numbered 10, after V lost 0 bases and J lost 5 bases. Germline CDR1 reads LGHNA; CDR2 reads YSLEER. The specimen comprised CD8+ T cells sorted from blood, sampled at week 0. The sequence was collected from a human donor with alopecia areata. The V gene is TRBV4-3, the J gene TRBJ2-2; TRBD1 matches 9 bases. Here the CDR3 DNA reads TGCGCCAGCAGCCAAGATTGGGGACAGGGTTCTTTTACCGGGGAGCTGTTTTTT. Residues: CASSQDWGQGSFTGELFF.